These 18 T cell receptor beta chains came from one sample sequenced in a study of CD8+CD57+ T cells in acquired aplastic anemia. TCR beta VDJ combinations and CDR3 sequences were profiled from genomic DNA. TCRdb re-called the reads through MiXCR, storing one row per CDR3 protein. The table shows approximately 260,000 distinct CDR3 sequences, with around 82% occurring only once. The patients chosen for sequencing had shown expansion of CD8+CD57+ cells (detected by flow cytometry). Sequencing input: sorted CD4+, CD8+, or CD8+CD57+ T cells (not recorded which) from PBMCs. The receptor set was obtained from a human donor with aplastic anemia.

The chain joins TRBV2 to TRBJ2-1, with 10 bases aligning to TRBD2. Germline V lookup: CDR1 SNHLY, CDR2 FYNNEI. The CDR3 runs to 13 residues. As DNA, the CDR3 is TGTGGCAGTATCACTAGCGGGATTAATGAGCAGTTCTTC. It is translated as CGSITSGINEQFF.

This chain connects TRBV9 to TRBJ2-5; D not certain. CDR3 length equals 14 residues. The germline CDR1 and CDR2 sequences are SGDLS and YYNGEE. Trimming removed 3 bases from V and 11 bases from J, with 20 bases in between. The CDR3 DNA reads as TGTGCCAGCAGCGGAGGAGTCTTCTCCAATAAGCAGTACTTC. Its protein product is CASSGGVFSNKQYF.

A single count supports this clonotype. One end of the junction varies from germline; a read error may be responsible. The chain couples TRBV7-9 to TRBJ2-7; weak D call: TRBD2 (5 bases). Germline-derived CDR1 and CDR2 are SEHNR and FQNEAQ (reference sequence). The CDR3 is 14 residues long. The CDR3 nucleotides read TGTGCCACCAGCCCTCGGCGCCTAGCCCACGAGGGGTACTTC. This encodes CATSPRRLAHEGYF.

The J gene is TRBJ2-3, the V gene TRBV7-9, with 7 bases identical to TRBD1. The CDR3 is 16 residues long. Germline CDR1 SEHNR, CDR2 FQNEAQ (reference sequence). V lost 2 bases, J lost 11 bases, and 16 bases stayed unmatched. CDR3 in DNA: TGTGCCAGCAGCTTATCACAGGGGCAGCAGTCCTTCAGGCAGTATTTT. Protein: CASSLSQGQQSFRQYF.

The chain is built from TRBV7-3 and TRBJ1-3; D might be TRBD1 (6 bases). The CDR3 contains 16 residues. Between the trimmed V and J ends, which lost 5 bases and 4 bases, there was a span of 18 bases. Germline V gives CDR1 SGHTA, CDR2 FQGTGA. CDR3 in amino acids: CASSPHHREDGNTIYF. The CDR3 nucleotides read TGTGCCAGCAGCCCGCACCACAGGGAGGACGGAAACACCATATATTTT.

In DNA, the CDR3 is TGTGCCAGCAGCTCAGGGTTGGGGAACGAGCAGTACTTC. It codes for CASSSGLGNEQYF. The rearrangement joins TRBV7-3 to TRBJ2-1; weak D call: TRBD1 (5 bases). The DNA end lines up better with TRBJ2-7; the J call may be wrong. Germline-derived CDR1 and CDR2 are SGHTA and FQGTGA. The CDR3 is 13 amino acids.

This clonotype was seen a handful of times. The chain recombines TRBV2 with TRBJ2-5; D is undetermined. V gave up 4 bases and J gave up 0 bases, with 9 bases separating them. The CDR3 loop spans 14 amino acids. CDR1 is SNHLY and CDR2 is FYNNEI in the germline V gene. This CDR3 reads CASSGVFYQETQYF. For the CDR3, the DNA is TGTGCCAGCAGTGGAGTCTTCTACCAAGAGACCCAGTACTTC.

This clonotype appeared once. The CDR3 bases are TGCGCCAGCAGCTTTCGTACAGATGATGGGAGCGATGAGCAGTTCTTC. The encoded protein is CASSFRTDDGSDEQFF. The V and J genes are TRBV5-1 and TRBJ2-1; TRBD2 might be the D (5 bases). Per germline, CDR1 SGHRS and CDR2 YFSETQ. This CDR3 region has 16 residues. Trimming removed 2 bases at V and 8 bases at J, with 20 bases between.

A few counts support this clonotype. It is likely a read error, because the conserved phenylalanine at the end of the CDR3 is missing. It is unclear where the CDR3 begins or ends on the DNA, so no DNA is shown, and the CDR3 is as TCRdb lists it. This chain links TRBV7-8 with TRBJ1-2; the D call of TRBD1 is as the table states it, not checked on the DNA. The CDR3 extends over 13 residues, inclusive of both ends. Looked up from germline, CDR1 is SGHVS and CDR2 is FQNEAQ. CDR3 amino acids: CASSFHPDGTDLS.

The chain employs TRBV7-3 and TRBJ1-1; D unresolved. Germline V gene sequence: CDR1 SGHTA, CDR2 FQGTGA. The CDR3 runs 14 residues. V lost 5 bases to trimming and J lost 9 bases, with 19 bases between them. CDR3 nucleotide sequence: TGTGCCAGCAGCGGGGAGGTAGGAAACGAGCAAGCTTTCTTT. As protein: CASSGEVGNEQAFF.

This clonotype was seen only a few times. This chain joins TRBV15 and TRBJ2-7, with a possible D match to TRBD1 (5 bases). Germline V lookup: CDR1 LNHNV, CDR2 YYDKDF (reference sequence). The ends were cut back, 1 base at V and 4 bases at J, with 8 bases in the middle. The CDR3 runs 13 residues. The CDR3 reads CATSRGTSYEQYV. CDR3 coding DNA: TGTGCCACCAGCAGAGGGACAAGTTACGAGCAGTACGTC.

The rearrangement links TRBV11-2 to TRBJ2-3; 9 positions agree with TRBD1. CDR1 is SGHAT, CDR2 FQNNGV, per germline. This CDR3 is built from 13 residues. V shed 6 bases and J 7 bases; nucleotides not matched to a gene: 5. CDR3 coding DNA: TGTGCCAGCAGACTGACAGGGGGAAATACGCAGTATTTT. It specifies CASRLTGGNTQYF.

With respect to this clonotype: The limits of the CDR3 on the DNA are not certain, so only TCRdb's listed CDR3 is given. The genes are TRBV7-9 and TRBJ2-3; TRBD1 is the table's D call, not checked against the DNA. Both ends counted, the CDR3 spans 14 residues. Germline values: CDR1 SEHNR, CDR2 FQNEAQ (reference sequence). CDR3 protein: CASSPASRRYTFGF.

The J gene is TRBJ1-2, the V gene TRBV5-1; 7 nucleotides line up with TRBD1. CDR3 length equals 12 residues. Germline lookup yields CDR1 SGHRS and CDR2 YFSETQ. The V segment lost 3 bases and the J segment 4 bases; nucleotides outside the gene matches: 0. The CDR3 reads CASSWDSYGYTF. CDR3 bases: TGCGCCAGCAGCTGGGACAGCTATGGCTACACCTTC.

A remark on this clonotype: One end of the junction does not line up with germline, which may come from a read error. This rearrangement joins TRBV2 to TRBJ2-3, with D perhaps TRBD1 (6 bases). The CDR3 contains 15 residues. Germline values: CDR1 SNHLY, CDR2 FYNNEI. Here the CDR3 DNA reads TGTGCCAGCAGCGGCGTTAGGGGGATCGACGATGCCCACACCTTC. It codes for CASSGVRGIDDAHTF.

The chain links TRBV7-9 to TRBJ1-6, with TRBD1 as a possible D gene (5 bases). The CDR3 sequence is 16 residues long. Germline-derived CDR1 and CDR2 are SEHNR and FQNEAQ (reference sequence). V dropped 3 bases and J dropped 14 bases, with 23 bases sitting between them. CDR3 residues: CASSLGESGYNAALHF. The CDR3, as DNA: TGTGCCAGCAGCTTGGGGGAGAGCGGCTATAATGCAGCCCTCCACTTT.

Worth noting for this clonotype: Sequence at one end of the junction differs from germline and may be a read error. V is TRBV7-8 and J is TRBJ2-7; weak D call: TRBD2 (5 bases). Germline CDR1 and CDR2: SGHVS and FQNEAQ. This CDR3 has 13 amino acids. CDR3: CASSSSGGPDTQF. DNA of the CDR3: TGTGCCAGCAGCTCCTCCGGAGGCCCCGATACGCAGTTC. Using reference TRBV7-8 and TRBJ2-7 for the parts outside the CDR3, the full variable domain is GAGVSQSPRYKVAKRGQDVALRCDPISGHVSLFWYQQALGQGPEFLTYFQNEAQLDKSGLPSDRFFAERPEGSVSTLKIQRTQQEDSAVYLCASSSSGGPDTQFGPGTRLTVT.

CDR3 nucleotides: TGTGCCAGCAGCTTTCCGGGAGGCCCCGATACGCAGGATCAGTACTTC. Translating it yields CASSFPGGPDTQDQYF. The V and J genes are TRBV7-8 and TRBJ2-7; 7 positions match TRBD2. V gave up 3 bases and J gave up 10 bases; unmatched junction bases: 18. Germline CDR1 reads SGHVS; CDR2 reads FQNEAQ. The CDR3 has 16 residues.